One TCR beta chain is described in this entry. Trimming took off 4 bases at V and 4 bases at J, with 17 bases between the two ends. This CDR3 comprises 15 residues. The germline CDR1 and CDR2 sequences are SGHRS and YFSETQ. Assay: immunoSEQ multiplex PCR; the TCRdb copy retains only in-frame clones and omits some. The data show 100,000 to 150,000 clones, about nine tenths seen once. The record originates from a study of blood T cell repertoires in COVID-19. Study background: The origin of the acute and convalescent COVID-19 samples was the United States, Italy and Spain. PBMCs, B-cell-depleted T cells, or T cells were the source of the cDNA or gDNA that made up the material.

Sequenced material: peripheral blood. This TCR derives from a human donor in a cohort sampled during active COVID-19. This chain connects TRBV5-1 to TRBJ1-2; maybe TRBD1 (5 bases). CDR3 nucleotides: TGCGCCAGCAGCCGATTAAACCAGGGAAGCTATGGCTACACCTTC. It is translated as CASSRLNQGSYGYTF.